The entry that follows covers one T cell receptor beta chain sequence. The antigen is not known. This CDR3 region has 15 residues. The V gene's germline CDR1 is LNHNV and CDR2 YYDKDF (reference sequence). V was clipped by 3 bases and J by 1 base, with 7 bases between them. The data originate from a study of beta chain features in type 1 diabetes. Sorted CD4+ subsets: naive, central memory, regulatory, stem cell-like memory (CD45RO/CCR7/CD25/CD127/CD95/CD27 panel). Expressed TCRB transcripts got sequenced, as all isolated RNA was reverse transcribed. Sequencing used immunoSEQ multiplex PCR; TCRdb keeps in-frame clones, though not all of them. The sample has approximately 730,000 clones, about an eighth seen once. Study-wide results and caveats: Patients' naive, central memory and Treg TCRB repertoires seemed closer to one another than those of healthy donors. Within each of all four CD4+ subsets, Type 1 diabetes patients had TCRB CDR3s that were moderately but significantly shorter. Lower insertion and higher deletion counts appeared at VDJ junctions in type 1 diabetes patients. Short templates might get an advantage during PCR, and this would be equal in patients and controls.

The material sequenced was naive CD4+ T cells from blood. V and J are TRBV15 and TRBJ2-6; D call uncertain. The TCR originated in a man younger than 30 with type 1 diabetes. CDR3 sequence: CATSSQASGANVLTF. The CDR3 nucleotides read TGTGCCACCAGCAGCCAGGCGTCTGGGGCCAACGTCCTGACTTTC.